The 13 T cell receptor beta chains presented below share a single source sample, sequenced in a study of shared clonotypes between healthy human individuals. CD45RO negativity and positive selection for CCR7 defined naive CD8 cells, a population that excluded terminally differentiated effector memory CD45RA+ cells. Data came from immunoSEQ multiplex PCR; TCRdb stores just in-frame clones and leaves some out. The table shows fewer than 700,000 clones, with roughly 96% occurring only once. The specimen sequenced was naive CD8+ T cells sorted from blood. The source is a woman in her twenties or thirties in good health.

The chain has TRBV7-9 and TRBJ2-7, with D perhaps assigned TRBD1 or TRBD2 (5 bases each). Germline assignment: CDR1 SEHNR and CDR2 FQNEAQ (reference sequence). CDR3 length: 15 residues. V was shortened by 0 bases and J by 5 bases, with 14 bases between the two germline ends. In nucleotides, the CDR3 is TGTGCCAGCAGCTTAGCGGCCGGGGCTCCCAACGAGCAGTACTTC. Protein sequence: CASSLAAGAPNEQYF.

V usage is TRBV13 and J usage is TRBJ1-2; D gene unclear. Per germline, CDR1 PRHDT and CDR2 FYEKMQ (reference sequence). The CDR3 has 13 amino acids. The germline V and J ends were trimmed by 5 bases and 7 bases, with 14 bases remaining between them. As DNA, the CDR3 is TGTGCCAGCAGCCCTGCCCAGGCGGGTGGCTACACCTTC. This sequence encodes CASSPAQAGGYTF. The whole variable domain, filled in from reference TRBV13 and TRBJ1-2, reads AAGVIQSPRHLIKEKRETATLKCYPIPRHDTVYWYQQGPGQDPQFLISFYEKMQSDKGSIPDRFSAQQFSDYHSELNMSSLELGDSALYFCASSPAQAGGYTFGSGTRLTVV.

The DNA for the CDR3 is TGTGCCAGCAGTTTTCAGGGGTGGGATGGCTACACCTTC. The encoded protein is CASSFQGWDGYTF. V usage is TRBV28 and J usage is TRBJ1-2; possible D gene TRBD1, 6 bases. The CDR3 sequence is 13 residues long. V lost 3 bases to trimming and J lost 6 bases, with 11 bases between them. Germline CDR1 reads MDHEN; CDR2 reads SYDVKM.

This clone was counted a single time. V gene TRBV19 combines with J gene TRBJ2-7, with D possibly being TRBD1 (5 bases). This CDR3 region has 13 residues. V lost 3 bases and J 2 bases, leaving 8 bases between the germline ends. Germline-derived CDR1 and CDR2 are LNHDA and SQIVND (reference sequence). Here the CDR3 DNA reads TGTGCCAGTAGTATTGGACATGCCTACGAGCAGTACTTC. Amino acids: CASSIGHAYEQYF. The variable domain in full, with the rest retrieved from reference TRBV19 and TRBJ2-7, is DGGITQSPKYLFRKEGQNVTLSCEQNLNHDAMYWYRQDPGQGLRLIYYSQIVNDFQKGDIAEGYSVSREKKESFPLTVTSAQKNPTAFYLCASSIGHAYEQYFGPGTRLTVT.

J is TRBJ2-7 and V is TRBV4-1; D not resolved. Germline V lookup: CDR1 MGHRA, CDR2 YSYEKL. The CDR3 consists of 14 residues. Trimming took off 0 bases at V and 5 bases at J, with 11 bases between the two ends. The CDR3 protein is CASSQDRIMDEQYF. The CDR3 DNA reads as TGCGCCAGCAGCCAAGACCGCATAATGGACGAGCAGTACTTC.

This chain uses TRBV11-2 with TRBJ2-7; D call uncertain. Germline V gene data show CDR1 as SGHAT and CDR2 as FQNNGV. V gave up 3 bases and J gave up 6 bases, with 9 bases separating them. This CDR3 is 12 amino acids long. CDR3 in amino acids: CASSFGRLEQYF. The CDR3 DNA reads TGTGCCAGCAGCTTCGGCCGTCTCGAGCAGTACTTC.

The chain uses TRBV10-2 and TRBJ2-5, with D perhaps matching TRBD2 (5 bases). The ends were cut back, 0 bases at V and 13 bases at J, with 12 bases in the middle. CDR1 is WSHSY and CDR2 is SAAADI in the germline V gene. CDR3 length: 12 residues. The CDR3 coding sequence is TGCGCCAGCAGTGAGTCGGGCCATCGGGGGTACTTC. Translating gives CASSESGHRGYF.

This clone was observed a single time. For the CDR3, the DNA is TGTGCCAGCAGCGTAGGGGGTAGCGAGCAGTACTTC. Amino acid sequence: CASSVGGSEQYF. The chain has TRBV9 and TRBJ2-7; the D is unclear. Germline-derived CDR1 and CDR2 are SGDLS and YYNGEE. This CDR3 spans 12 amino acids. Trimming left V 0 bases short and J 6 bases short, with 7 bases between. The whole variable domain, remainder taken from reference TRBV9 and TRBJ2-7, is DSGVTQTPKHLITATGQRVTLRCSPRSGDLSVYWYQQSLDQGLQFLIQYYNGEERAKGNILERFSAQQFPDLHSELNLSSLELGDSALYFCASSVGGSEQYFGPGTRLTVT.

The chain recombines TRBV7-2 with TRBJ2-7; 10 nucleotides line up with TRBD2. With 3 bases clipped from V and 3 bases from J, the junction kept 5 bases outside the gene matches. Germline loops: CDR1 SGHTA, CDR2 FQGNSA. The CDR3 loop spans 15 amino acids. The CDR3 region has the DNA TGTGCCAGCAGCTTGGGGCTAGCGGGAGTCTACGAGCAGTACTTC. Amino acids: CASSLGLAGVYEQYF.

The DNA for the CDR3 is TGTGCCAGCAGCATTCCTAGCGGAAGTCGGGAGACCCAGTACTTC. Translation: CASSIPSGSRETQYF. The chain employs TRBV7-2 and TRBJ2-5; TRBD2 agrees at 7 bases. Trimming took 5 bases from V and 5 from J; bases not matched to a gene: 11. The V gene's germline CDR1 is SGHTA and CDR2 FQGNSA. This CDR3 has 15 amino acids.

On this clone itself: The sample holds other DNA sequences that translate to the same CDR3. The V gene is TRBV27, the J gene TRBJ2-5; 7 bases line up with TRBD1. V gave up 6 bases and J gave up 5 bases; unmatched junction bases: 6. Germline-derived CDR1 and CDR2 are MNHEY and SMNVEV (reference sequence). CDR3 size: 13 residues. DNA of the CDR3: TGTGCCAGCAGCTTGACAGGGCTTGAGACCCAGTACTTC. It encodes CASSLTGLETQYF.

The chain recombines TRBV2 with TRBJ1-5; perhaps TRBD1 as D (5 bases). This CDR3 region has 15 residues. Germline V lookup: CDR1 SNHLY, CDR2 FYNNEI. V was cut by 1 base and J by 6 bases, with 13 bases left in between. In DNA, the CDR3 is TGTGCCAGCAGTGAAGGGGGTCCGGGGGTTCAGCCCCAGCATTTT. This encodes CASSEGGPGVQPQHF.

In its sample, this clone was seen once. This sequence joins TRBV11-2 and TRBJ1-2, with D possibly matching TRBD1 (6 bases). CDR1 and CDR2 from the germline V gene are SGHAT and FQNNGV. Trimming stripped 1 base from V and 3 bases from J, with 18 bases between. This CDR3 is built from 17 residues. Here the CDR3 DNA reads TGTGCCAGCAGCTTAGTGGGGACAACCTTATCTGACTATGGCTACACCTTC. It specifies CASSLVGTTLSDYGYTF. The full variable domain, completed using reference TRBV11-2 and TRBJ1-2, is EAGVAQSPRYKIIEKRQSVAFWCNPISGHATLYWYQQILGQGPKLLIQFQNNGVVDDSQLPKDRFSAERLKGVDSTLKIQPAKLEDSAVYLCASSLVGTTLSDYGYTFGSGTRLTVV.